This is a list of T cell receptor beta chains from one sample in a study of blood T cell repertoires in COVID-19. The protocol was immunoSEQ multiplex PCR, while the TCRdb copy is restricted to in-frame clones and leaves out a portion. The sample contains 200,000 or so clones, approximately 79% of which appear only once. The sequenced sample consisted of peripheral blood. The receptors originated from a man aged 60 to 69 with active or convalescent COVID-19. The CDR3 runs from the conserved cysteine through the conserved F or W. D genes are given only for firm matches. The listing skips clone size in some rows; elsewhere it reads once, few, many or a size class.

TGTGCCACCAGTGATCCGGGACAGGGGGTTGGGAGCAATCAGCCCCAGCATTTT,CATSDPGQGVGSNQPQHF,TRBD1,TRBV24-1,TRBJ1-5,.
TGTGCCAGCAGCCTCGGGGCTGAAGCTTTCTTT,CASSLGAEAFF,.,TRBV11-2,TRBJ1-1,.
TGCGCCAGCAGCCAAGACCTGCAACAGGGAACTTCCCCTACTAATGAAAAACTGTTTTTT,CASSQDLQQGTSPTNEKLFF,.,TRBV4-1,TRBJ1-4,.
TGTGCCAGCAGCTTAAAGGGAGCAGGAACTAGCGAGAATGAGCAGTTCTTC,CASSLKGAGTSENEQFF,TRBD2,TRBV7-2,TRBJ2-1,few
TGTGCCTGGAGTAGAGATAGAGGGGGATATACGCAGTATTTT,CAWSRDRGGYTQYF,.,TRBV30,TRBJ2-3,.
TGCAGCGTTGTAGGGAACAGGGCGAGGGGAGAGACCCAGTACTTC,CSVVGNRARGETQYF,.,TRBV29-1,TRBJ2-5,.
TGTGCCAGCAGTCTTCGACAGGGTGAAGCTTTCTTT,CASSLRQGEAFF,TRBD1,TRBV28,TRBJ1-1,.
TGTGCCAGCAGCTTACCAGTTAACTATGGCTACACCTTC,CASSLPVNYGYTF,.,TRBV7-2,TRBJ1-2,.
TGTGCCAGCAGTGAAGTGGGGGCTAATACGCAGTATTTT,CASSEVGANTQYF,.,TRBV6-1,TRBJ2-3,.
TGTGCCAGCAGCCCCAGACAAGACCAACTGATTGAAAAACTGTTTTTT,CASSPRQDQLIEKLFF,.,TRBV7-2,TRBJ1-4,.
TGTGCCAGCAGCTTGGAGACAGGAGCTAATGAAAAACTGTTTTTT,CASSLETGANEKLFF,.,TRBV5-4,TRBJ1-4,.
TGTGCCAGCAGGGAGGGACCCAGAAATGAAAAACTGTTTTTT,CASREGPRNEKLFF,.,TRBV28,TRBJ1-4,.
TGTGCCAGCACCCAGGGGGGGGGCTCCACTGAAGCTTTCTTT,CASTQGGGSTEAFF,TRBD1,TRBV14,TRBJ1-1,.
TGTGCCAGCAGCTTAGGACAGCACTACGAGCAGTACTTC,CASSLGQHYEQYF,.,TRBV7-9,TRBJ2-7,.
TGTGCCAGCGGCCATGGGCAGAAGAACTATGGCTACACCTTC,CASGHGQKNYGYTF,.,TRBV7-2,TRBJ1-2,.
TGTGCCAGCGGGACAGCGGATACGCAGTATTTT,CASGTADTQYF,TRBD1,TRBV6-5,TRBJ2-3,.
TGTGCCACCAGTGATCCCCGGGGTTCCTACGAGCAGTACTTC,CATSDPRGSYEQYF,.,TRBV24-1,TRBJ2-7,few
TGTGCCAGCAGTTTATCTCGGGGAGGGACGGCGAACACTGAAGCTTTCTTT,CASSLSRGGTANTEAFF,.,TRBV28,TRBJ1-1,.
TGCGCCAGCAGCTTGGATGGGGGCGAGACCCGAGGCTACACCTTC,CASSLDGGETRGYTF,.,TRBV5-1,TRBJ1-2,.
TGTGCCAGCAGCTTATACGGCAGGGGATCGAATCAGCCCCAGCATTTT,CASSLYGRGSNQPQHF,.,TRBV7-9,TRBJ1-5,.
TGTGCCAGCAGGACTTCTGCGGGGAACTACGAGCAGTACTTC,CASRTSAGNYEQYF,.,TRBV7-2,TRBJ2-7,few
TGTGCCAGCAGCGCAAGCGTCGGGATGGGGCAGTACTTC,CASSASVGMGQYF,.,TRBV6-5,TRBJ2-7,.